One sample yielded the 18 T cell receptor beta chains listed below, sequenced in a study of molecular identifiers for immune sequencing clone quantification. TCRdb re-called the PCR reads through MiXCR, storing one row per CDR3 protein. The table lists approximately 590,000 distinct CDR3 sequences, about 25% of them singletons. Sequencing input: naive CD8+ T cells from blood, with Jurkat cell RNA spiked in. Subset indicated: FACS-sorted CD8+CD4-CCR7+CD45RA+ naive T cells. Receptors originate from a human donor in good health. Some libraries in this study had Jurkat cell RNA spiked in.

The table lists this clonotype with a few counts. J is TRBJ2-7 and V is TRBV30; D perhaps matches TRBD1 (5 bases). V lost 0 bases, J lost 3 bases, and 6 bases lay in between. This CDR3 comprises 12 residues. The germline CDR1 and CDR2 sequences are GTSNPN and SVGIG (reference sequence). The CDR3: CAWSVQDYEQYF. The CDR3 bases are TGTGCCTGGAGTGTACAGGACTACGAGCAGTACTTC.

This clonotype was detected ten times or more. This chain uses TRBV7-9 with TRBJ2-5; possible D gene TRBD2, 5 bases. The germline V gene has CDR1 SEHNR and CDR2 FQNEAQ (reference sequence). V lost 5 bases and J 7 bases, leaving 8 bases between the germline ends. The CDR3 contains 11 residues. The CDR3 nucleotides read TGTGCCAGCAGCAAGGACTGGACCCAGTACTTC. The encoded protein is CASSKDWTQYF.

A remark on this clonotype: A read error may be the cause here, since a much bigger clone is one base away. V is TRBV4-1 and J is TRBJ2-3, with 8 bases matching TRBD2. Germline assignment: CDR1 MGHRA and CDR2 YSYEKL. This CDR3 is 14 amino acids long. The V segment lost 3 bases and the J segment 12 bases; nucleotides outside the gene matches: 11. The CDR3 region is CASSHAGGAAIQYF. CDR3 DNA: TGCGCCAGCAGCCATGCGGGGGGCGCCGCCATACAGTATTTT.

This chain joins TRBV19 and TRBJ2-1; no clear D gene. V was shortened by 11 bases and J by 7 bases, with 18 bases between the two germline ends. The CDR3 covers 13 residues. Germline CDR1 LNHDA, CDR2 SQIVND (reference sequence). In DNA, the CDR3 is TGTGCCGCCGGTATGGGCGGAGTAAATGAGCAGTTCTTC. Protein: CAAGMGGVNEQFF.

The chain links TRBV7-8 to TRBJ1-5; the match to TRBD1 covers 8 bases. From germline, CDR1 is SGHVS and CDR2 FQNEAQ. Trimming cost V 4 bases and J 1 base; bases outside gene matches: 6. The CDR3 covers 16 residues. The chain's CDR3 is CASSWDQGASNQPQHF. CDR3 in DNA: TGTGCCAGCAGCTGGGACCAGGGGGCGAGCAATCAGCCCCAGCATTTT.

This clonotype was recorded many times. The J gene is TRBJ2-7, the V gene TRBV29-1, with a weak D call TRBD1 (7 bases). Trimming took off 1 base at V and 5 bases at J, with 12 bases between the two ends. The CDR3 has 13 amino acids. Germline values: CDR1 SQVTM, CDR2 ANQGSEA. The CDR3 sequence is CSVEAQGRNEQYF. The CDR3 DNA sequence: TGCAGCGTTGAAGCACAGGGGAGGAACGAGCAGTACTTC.

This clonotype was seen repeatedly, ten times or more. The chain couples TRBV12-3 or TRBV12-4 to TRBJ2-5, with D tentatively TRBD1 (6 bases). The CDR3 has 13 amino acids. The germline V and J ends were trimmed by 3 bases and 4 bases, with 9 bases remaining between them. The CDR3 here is CASSFSGAETQYF. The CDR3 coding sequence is TGTGCCAGCAGTTTCTCAGGGGCAGAGACCCAGTACTTC.

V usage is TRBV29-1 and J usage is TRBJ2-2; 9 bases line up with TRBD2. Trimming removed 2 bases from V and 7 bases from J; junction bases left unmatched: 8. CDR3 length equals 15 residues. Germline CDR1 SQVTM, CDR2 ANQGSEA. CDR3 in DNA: TGCAGCGTTGAACGTATTAGCGGGAGTGTCGGGGAGCTGTTTTTT. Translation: CSVERISGSVGELFF.

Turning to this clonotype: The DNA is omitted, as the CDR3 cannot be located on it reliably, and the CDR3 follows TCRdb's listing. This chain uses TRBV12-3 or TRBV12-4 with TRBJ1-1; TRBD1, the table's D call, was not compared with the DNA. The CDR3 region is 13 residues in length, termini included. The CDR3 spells CASSFGTGTEALF.

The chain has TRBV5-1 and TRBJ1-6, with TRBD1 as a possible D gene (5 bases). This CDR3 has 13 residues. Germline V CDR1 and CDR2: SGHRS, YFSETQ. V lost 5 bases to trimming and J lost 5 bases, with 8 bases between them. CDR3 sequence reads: CASRGEDNSPLHF. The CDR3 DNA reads TGCGCCAGCAGGGGGGAGGATAATTCACCCCTCCACTTT.

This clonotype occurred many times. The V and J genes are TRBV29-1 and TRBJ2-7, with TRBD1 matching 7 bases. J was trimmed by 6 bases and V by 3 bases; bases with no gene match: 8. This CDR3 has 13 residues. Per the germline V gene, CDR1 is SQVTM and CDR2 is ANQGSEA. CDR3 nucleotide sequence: TGCAGCGTTGACTGGGACAGTCGCGGCGAGCAGTACTTC. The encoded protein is CSVDWDSRGEQYF.

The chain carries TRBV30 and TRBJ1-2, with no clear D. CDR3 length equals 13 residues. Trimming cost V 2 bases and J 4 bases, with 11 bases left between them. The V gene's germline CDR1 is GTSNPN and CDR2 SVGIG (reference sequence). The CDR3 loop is CAWSTYFSYGYTF. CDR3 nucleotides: TGTGCCTGGAGTACGTATTTTAGCTATGGCTACACCTTC.

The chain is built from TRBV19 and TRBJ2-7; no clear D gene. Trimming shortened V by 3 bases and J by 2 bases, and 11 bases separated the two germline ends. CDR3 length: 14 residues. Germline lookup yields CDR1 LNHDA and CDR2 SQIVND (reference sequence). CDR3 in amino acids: CASSIVGNAYEQYF. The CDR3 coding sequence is TGTGCCAGTAGTATTGTTGGTAACGCCTACGAGCAGTACTTC. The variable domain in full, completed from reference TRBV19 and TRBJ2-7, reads DGGITQSPKYLFRKEGQNVTLSCEQNLNHDAMYWYRQDPGQGLRLIYYSQIVNDFQKGDIAEGYSVSREKKESFPLTVTSAQKNPTAFYLCASSIVGNAYEQYFGPGTRLTVT.

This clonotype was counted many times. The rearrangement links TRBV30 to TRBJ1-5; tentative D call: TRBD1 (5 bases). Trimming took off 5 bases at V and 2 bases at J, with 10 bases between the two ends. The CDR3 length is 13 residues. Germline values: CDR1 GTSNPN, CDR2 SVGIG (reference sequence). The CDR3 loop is CAWGHWRNQPQHF. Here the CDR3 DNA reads TGTGCCTGGGGACATTGGCGCAATCAGCCCCAGCATTTT.

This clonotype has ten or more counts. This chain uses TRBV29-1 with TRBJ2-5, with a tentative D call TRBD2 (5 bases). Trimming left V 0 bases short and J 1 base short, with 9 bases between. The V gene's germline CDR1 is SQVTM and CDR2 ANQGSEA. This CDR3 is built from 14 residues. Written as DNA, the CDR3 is TGCAGCGTTGAAGACCCAGGAGGCCAAGAGACCCAGTACTTC. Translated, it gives CSVEDPGGQETQYF.

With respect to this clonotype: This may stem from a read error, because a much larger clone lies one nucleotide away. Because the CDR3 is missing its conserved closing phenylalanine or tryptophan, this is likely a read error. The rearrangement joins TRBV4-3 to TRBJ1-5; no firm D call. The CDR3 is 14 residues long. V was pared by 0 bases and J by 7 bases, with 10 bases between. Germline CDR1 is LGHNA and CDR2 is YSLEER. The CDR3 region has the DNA TGCGCCAGCAGCCAAGATATTGGCGGGCAGCCCCAGCATTCT. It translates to CASSQDIGGQPQHS.

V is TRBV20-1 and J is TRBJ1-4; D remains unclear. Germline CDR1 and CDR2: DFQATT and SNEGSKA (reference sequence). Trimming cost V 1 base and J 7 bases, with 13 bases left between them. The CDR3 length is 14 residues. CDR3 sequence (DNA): TGCAGTGCTAGAGCTGTCCTCCTGGGTGAAAAACTGTTTTTT. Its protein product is CSARAVLLGEKLFF.

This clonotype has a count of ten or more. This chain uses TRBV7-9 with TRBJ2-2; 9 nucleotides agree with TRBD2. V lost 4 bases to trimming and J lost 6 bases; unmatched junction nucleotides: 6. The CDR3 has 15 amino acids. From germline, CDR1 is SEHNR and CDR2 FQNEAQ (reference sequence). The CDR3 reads CASSSTSGLPGELFF. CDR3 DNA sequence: TGTGCCAGCAGCTCCACTAGCGGGCTGCCCGGGGAGCTGTTTTTT.